This entry lists 21 T cell receptor beta chains sequenced from one sample in a study of shared clonotypes between healthy human individuals. The method was immunoSEQ multiplex PCR; TCRdb's version includes in-frame clones alone and lacks a portion of them. The sample comprises about 600,000 clones, around 97% of which are singletons, and roughly 0.055% rests with the top ten. The sequencing sample was made of naive CD4+ T cells sorted from blood. Subset in this sample: CD45RA+ positively selected. The source of these receptors is a young woman in good health.

This rearrangement joins TRBV28 to TRBJ1-2; the D gene is possibly TRBD1 (6 bases). Trimming removed 5 bases from V and 8 bases from J, with 21 bases in between. Germline lookup yields CDR1 MDHEN and CDR2 SYDVKM. The length of the CDR3 is 15 residues. The CDR3 loop reads CASSMHRPVGGGYTF. DNA of the CDR3: TGTGCCAGCAGTATGCACCGCCCCGTTGGGGGCGGCTACACCTTC.

The chain has TRBV2 and TRBJ1-2; TRBD1 is a possible D gene (5 bases). Between the trimmed V and J ends, which lost 3 bases and 3 bases, there was a span of 5 bases. Germline assignment: CDR1 SNHLY and CDR2 FYNNEI. This CDR3 region has 12 residues. CDR3 bases: TGTGCCAGCAGTGACAGGGACTATGGCTACACCTTC. Translating it yields CASSDRDYGYTF.

This clone was seen just once. The V call is TRBV11-2, the J call TRBJ2-3; the D gene is possibly TRBD2 (6 bases). This CDR3 has 14 residues. The V end lost 9 bases, the J end lost 5 bases, and 18 bases lay between the germline ends. Germline loops: CDR1 SGHAT, CDR2 FQNNGV. The chain's CDR3 is CASQPSGVGDTQYF. The CDR3 DNA reads as TGTGCCAGTCAACCCTCGGGGGTGGGAGATACGCAGTATTTT.

This clone was found once. V gene TRBV5-1 combines with J gene TRBJ2-7; 11 positions agree with TRBD2. The CDR3 is 16 residues long. V lost 4 bases, J lost 6 bases, and 12 bases stayed unmatched. Germline V gives CDR1 SGHRS, CDR2 YFSETQ. CDR3 sequence (DNA): TGCGCCAGCAGCAAGGACGGGCTTACTAGCGGGAGCGAGCAGTACTTC. Protein product: CASSKDGLTSGSEQYF.

The V call is TRBV5-5, the J call TRBJ2-1, with 7 bases that match TRBD2. V lost 0 bases, J lost 6 bases, and 6 bases stayed unmatched. The CDR3 consists of 15 residues. Germline CDR1 is SGHKS and CDR2 is YYEKEE (reference sequence). The DNA of the CDR3 is TGTGCCAGCAGCTTGGGAGTGGGAGGGCGCAATGAGCAGTTCTTC. Its protein product is CASSLGVGGRNEQFF.

About this clone itself: The sample contains more than one DNA sequence encoding this CDR3. The J gene is TRBJ1-5, the V gene TRBV5-1, with D hard to call. The CDR3 contains 13 residues. Germline values: CDR1 SGHRS, CDR2 YFSETQ. Trimming took 0 bases from V and 4 from J, leaving 5 bases between them. The CDR3 nucleotides read TGCGCCAGCAGCTTGGGACTAAATCAGCCCCAGCATTTT. Translated, it gives CASSLGLNQPQHF. Combining the CDR3 with reference TRBV5-1 and TRBJ1-5 gives the whole variable domain KAGVTQTPRYLIKTRGQQVTLSCSPISGHRSVSWYQQTPGQGLQFLFEYFSETQRNKGNFPGRFSGRQFSNSRSEMNVSTLELGDSALYLCASSLGLNQPQHFGDGTRLSIL.

This chain joins TRBV28 and TRBJ2-5, with 8 bases that match TRBD2. Trimming at V came to 5 bases and at J to 2 bases, leaving 7 bases not matched to a gene. Looked up from germline, CDR1 is MDHEN and CDR2 is SYDVKM. The CDR3 contains 15 residues. The CDR3: CASSPAGTRQETQYF. The CDR3, as DNA: TGTGCCAGCAGTCCGGCCGGGACTAGACAAGAGACCCAGTACTTC.

In its sample, this clone was seen once. The DNA is omitted, as the CDR3 cannot be located on it reliably, and the CDR3 follows TCRdb's listing. The chain combines TRBV5-5 with TRBJ2-1. The CDR3 numbers 14 amino acids, ends counted. CDR1 and CDR2 from the germline V gene are SGHKS and YYEKEE (reference sequence). The CDR3 here is CASSRLSGHNEQFF.

V is TRBV19 and J is TRBJ2-7, with D hard to call. This CDR3 is 14 amino acids long. Germline CDR1 and CDR2: LNHDA and SQIVND (reference sequence). Trimming stripped 3 bases from V and 0 bases from J, with 9 bases between. CDR3 in amino acids: CASSIQISSYEQYF. DNA for the CDR3: TGTGCCAGTAGTATTCAGATAAGCTCCTACGAGCAGTACTTC.

Here the CDR3 DNA reads TGTGCCAGCAGCCCCCCATCGGGACTAGAGGACAATGAGCAGTTCTTC. Protein product: CASSPPSGLEDNEQFF. The chain recombines TRBV21-1 with TRBJ2-1; the table's D call TRBD2 went unverified against the DNA. TRBV21-1 constitutes a pseudogene. The CDR3 is 16 amino acids.

The gene calls are TRBV18 and TRBJ1-1; 8 bases are shared with TRBD1. In germline, CDR1 is KGHSH, CDR2 LQKENI. Unmatched junction bases numbered 10, after V lost 4 bases and J lost 3 bases. The CDR3 runs to 16 residues. DNA of the CDR3: TGTGCCAGCTCACAGGGCAGGGGGCATTTGGACACTGAAGCTTTCTTT. The encoded protein is CASSQGRGHLDTEAFF.

This clone was detected only once. The rearrangement joins TRBV7-9 to TRBJ2-5; 11 bases are shared with TRBD2. Germline assignment: CDR1 SEHNR and CDR2 FQNEAQ (reference sequence). After removal of 5 bases from V and 1 base from J, the junction contained 12 bases not matched to a gene. The CDR3 loop spans 18 amino acids. The CDR3 loop is CASSHSRGTSGGQETQYF. As DNA, the CDR3 is TGTGCCAGCAGCCATAGCAGGGGTACTAGCGGGGGCCAAGAGACCCAGTACTTC.

The gene calls are TRBV28 and TRBJ2-7, with D perhaps TRBD1 (6 bases). Germline V gene lookup returns CDR1 MDHEN and CDR2 SYDVKM. V shed 5 bases and J shed 4 bases, with 18 bases lying between them. The CDR3 runs 15 residues. In DNA form, the CDR3 reads TGTGCCAGCAGTCGCCTACAGGGTGAAGGGTACGAGCAGTACTTC. Its translation is CASSRLQGEGYEQYF.

This chain links TRBV6-1 with TRBJ2-7; D possibly corresponds to TRBD2 (6 bases). The CDR3 is 12 residues long. The germline V gene encodes CDR1 MNHNS and CDR2 SASEGT. The ends were cut back, 5 bases at V and 3 bases at J, with 8 bases in the middle. The CDR3 protein is CASSREIYEQYF. Written as DNA, the CDR3 is TGTGCCAGCAGTCGGGAGATCTACGAGCAGTACTTC.

This chain links TRBV6-5 with TRBJ2-7; D uncertain. Germline CDR1 is MNHEY and CDR2 is SVGAGI. CDR3 length: 12 residues. V was trimmed by 8 bases and J by 5 bases, leaving 13 bases between them. The CDR3 bases are TGTGCCAGCTCCCCCACTCCTCACGAGCAGTACTTC. Encoded protein: CASSPTPHEQYF.

This chain connects TRBV30 to TRBJ2-3; D might be TRBD2 (6 bases). In germline, CDR1 is GTSNPN, CDR2 SVGIG (reference sequence). This CDR3 has 15 residues. V gave up 3 bases and J gave up 4 bases, with 17 bases separating them. CDR3 coding DNA: TGTGCCTGGAGCCACGGCGGCGGGACGTCAGATACGCAGTATTTT. It translates to CAWSHGGGTSDTQYF.

The J gene is TRBJ1-6, the V gene TRBV28; D gene uncertain. Trimming took off 2 bases at V and 7 bases at J, with 6 bases between the two ends. This CDR3 comprises 13 residues. Germline V CDR1 and CDR2: MDHEN, SYDVKM. CDR3 DNA sequence: TGTGCCAGCAGTTTACCTATAAATTCACCCCTCCACTTT. This sequence encodes CASSLPINSPLHF.

The gene calls are TRBV5-4 and TRBJ1-6, with 9 bases identical to TRBD1. This CDR3 has 13 amino acids. CDR1 and CDR2 from the germline V gene are SGHNT and YYREEE (reference sequence). J was trimmed by 4 bases and V by 9 bases; bases with no gene match: 2. CDR3: CATGQGYNSPLHF. The CDR3 region has the DNA TGTGCCACAGGACAGGGGTATAATTCACCCCTCCACTTT.

The chain links TRBV19 to TRBJ1-5; 7 bases align to TRBD1. Losses at the gene ends were 3 bases for V and 2 bases for J; bases not matched to a gene: 13. The CDR3 loop spans 18 amino acids. CDR1 and CDR2 from the germline V gene are LNHDA and SQIVND (reference sequence). The CDR3 sequence: CASSIFPTGVGGNQPQHF. The CDR3 region has the DNA TGTGCCAGTAGTATTTTTCCCACAGGGGTAGGCGGCAATCAGCCCCAGCATTTT.

This CDR3 is CATRPGTGGYEQYF. For the CDR3, the DNA is TGCGCCACTAGGCCCGGGACAGGGGGCTACGAGCAGTACTTC. The chain carries TRBV5-1 and TRBJ2-7, with 11 bases aligning to TRBD1. The V gene end was trimmed by 9 bases and the J gene end by 3 bases; junction bases not matched to a gene: 8. This CDR3 is built from 14 residues. The germline V gene has CDR1 SGHRS and CDR2 YFSETQ.

Here the CDR3 DNA reads TGTGCCAGCTCGAGGTACAATCAGCCCCAGCATTTT. It codes for CASSRYNQPQHF. The chain employs TRBV28 and TRBJ1-5; D is ambiguous. The ends were cut back, 8 bases at V and 3 bases at J, with 8 bases in the middle. Germline CDR1 is MDHEN and CDR2 is SYDVKM. The CDR3 is 12 amino acids.